What follows are 26 T cell receptor beta chains derived from one specimen sequenced in a study of early T cells in non-severe SARS-CoV-2 infection. TCRdb itself ran the 5' RACE reads through MiXCR, one entry per CDR3 protein. The sample shows about 81,000 distinct CDR3 sequences, around 15% of them seen only once. The sample consisted of whole blood. All receptors derive from an adult who was a healthcare worker with PCR-confirmed SARS-CoV-2 infection or an uninfected control (not recorded which).

As concerns this clonotype: The junction and the germline gene differ at one end; a read error may be behind it. This chain uses TRBV28 with TRBJ1-3, with a possible D match to TRBD1 (6 bases). CDR3 length equals 14 residues. Germline values: CDR1 MDHEN, CDR2 SYDVKM. The CDR3 is CARSPGGSGNTIYF. CDR3 nucleotide sequence: TGTGCCAGAAGCCCTGGGGGCTCTGGGAACACCATATATTTT.

V and J are TRBV3-1 and TRBJ1-6; D not certain. The germline CDR1 and CDR2 sequences are LGHDT and YNNKEL (reference sequence). There are 14 residues in the CDR3. Deletions cut 4 bases from V and 6 bases from J, with 10 bases between. The CDR3 DNA is TGTGCCAGCAGCCGTAACCGGGGTAATTCACCCCTCCACTTT. This sequence encodes CASSRNRGNSPLHF.

In its sample, this clonotype was seen many times. This chain uses TRBV12-3 or TRBV12-4 with TRBJ1-2, with D possibly TRBD1 on 6 matching bases. This CDR3 has 13 amino acids. V dropped 7 bases and J dropped 4 bases, with 13 bases sitting between them. CDR3 region: CASNIQGGYGYTF. CDR3 nucleotide sequence: TGTGCCAGCAACATACAGGGAGGCTATGGCTACACCTTC.

Only a few counts were recorded for this clonotype. The V gene is TRBV5-5, the J gene TRBJ2-6; no firm D call. There are 13 residues in the CDR3. Germline CDR1 reads SGHKS; CDR2 reads YYEKEE (reference sequence). V was shortened by 2 bases and J by 4 bases, with 4 bases between the two germline ends. The CDR3 DNA reads TGTGCCAGCAGCTTAGCGGGGGCCAACGTCCTGACTTTC. This sequence encodes CASSLAGANVLTF.

This chain links TRBV9 with TRBJ2-1; D is possibly TRBD2 (5 bases). V lost 0 bases, J lost 6 bases, and 13 bases lay in between. The CDR3 has 15 residues. The germline CDR1 and CDR2 sequences are SGDLS and YYNGEE. This chain's CDR3 is CASSVGGRRANEQFF. CDR3 nucleotide sequence: TGTGCCAGCAGCGTAGGGGGAAGGCGGGCCAATGAGCAGTTCTTC.

This chain links TRBV2 with TRBJ2-1, with 12 bases fitting TRBD2. Germline loops: CDR1 SNHLY, CDR2 FYNNEI. V shed 9 bases and J 7 bases; nucleotides not matched to a gene: 4. This CDR3 has 13 residues. CDR3 region: CASGLAGKNEQFF. As DNA, the CDR3 is TGTGCCAGTGGACTAGCGGGGAAGAATGAGCAGTTCTTC.

This clonotype showed up many times. The rearrangement uses TRBV12-3 or TRBV12-4 and TRBJ2-1, with 13 nucleotides matching TRBD2. The CDR3 sequence is 16 residues long. The V segment lost 2 bases and the J segment 4 bases; nucleotides outside the gene matches: 2. In DNA, the CDR3 is TGTGCCAGCAGTTTATTGGGACTAGCGGGGTACAATGAGCAGTTCTTC. Residues: CASSLLGLAGYNEQFF.

This chain joins TRBV9 and TRBJ1-2; 10 positions agree with TRBD1. The V gene end was trimmed by 3 bases and the J gene end by 4 bases; junction bases not matched to a gene: 6. This CDR3 comprises 15 residues. The germline V gene has CDR1 SGDLS and CDR2 YYNGEE. The CDR3 bases are TGTGCCAGCAGCGCCCGGGACAGGGGCGTCTATGGCTACACCTTC. Translated, it gives CASSARDRGVYGYTF.

The gene calls are TRBV5-4 and TRBJ2-2, with D uncertain. The germline V gene has CDR1 SGHNT and CDR2 YYREEE (reference sequence). The CDR3 is made up of 13 amino acids. V lost 4 bases and J 4 bases, leaving 8 bases between the germline ends. In nucleotides, the CDR3 is TGTGCCAGCAGCCCCTGGGGCACCGGGGAGCTGTTTTTT. Translating it yields CASSPWGTGELFF.

The table lists this clonotype with a few counts. The V call is TRBV6-5, the J call TRBJ2-5; D perhaps matches TRBD1 (6 bases). CDR3 length: 18 residues. The germline gives CDR1 MNHEY, CDR2 SVGAGI. The V end lost 5 bases, the J end lost 6 bases, and 28 bases lay between the germline ends. The CDR3 here is CASSTRPTDRRVLKTQYF. In nucleotides, the CDR3 is TGTGCCAGCAGTACCCGGCCCACCGACAGGCGCGTTCTCAAGACCCAGTACTTC.

The sample holds a few counts of this clonotype. This chain uses TRBV20-1 with TRBJ2-1, with a weak D call TRBD2 (5 bases). CDR1 DFQATT and CDR2 SNEGSKA come from the germline V gene (reference sequence). Trimming pared 5 bases from V and 7 bases from J, leaving 9 bases between. CDR3 length: 11 residues. The CDR3 region has the DNA TGCAGTGCTGAGGGTGCTAATGAGCAGTTCTTC. It encodes CSAEGANEQFF.

This clonotype was seen a handful of times. V is TRBV20-1 and J is TRBJ2-3; 8 positions match TRBD1. The CDR3 has 11 residues. V dropped 1 base and J dropped 9; count of bases not matched to a gene: 0. CDR1 is DFQATT, CDR2 SNEGSKA, per germline (reference sequence). This CDR3 is CSARGQGTQYF. The CDR3 nucleotides read TGCAGTGCTAGAGGACAGGGGACGCAGTATTTT.

This clonotype was detected a few times. The chain combines TRBV7-2 with TRBJ2-5, with D unresolved. The CDR3 extends over 15 amino acids. CDR1 is SGHTA, CDR2 FQGNSA, per germline. V was cut by 2 bases and J by 0 bases, with 10 bases left in between. As DNA, the CDR3 is TGTGCCAGCAGCTTATGGGTAAACGACCAAGAGACCCAGTACTTC. Amino acid sequence: CASSLWVNDQETQYF.

V is TRBV30 and J is TRBJ2-7; 14 bases line up with TRBD2. Germline V gene data show CDR1 as GTSNPN and CDR2 as SVGIG (reference sequence). This CDR3 has 13 residues. V dropped 5 bases and J dropped 5; count of bases not matched to a gene: 2. This chain's CDR3 is CAWGLAGGNEQYF. CDR3 in DNA: TGTGCCTGGGGACTAGCGGGGGGTAACGAGCAGTACTTC.

This clonotype appeared a few times. The chain recombines TRBV6-1 with TRBJ1-5, with D perhaps TRBD1 (6 bases). V dropped 6 bases and J dropped 0 bases, with 15 bases sitting between them. The CDR3 is 16 residues long. Germline CDR1 reads MNHNS; CDR2 reads SASEGT. This CDR3 is CASRRSGTNSNQPQHF. In DNA, the CDR3 is TGTGCCAGCAGAAGATCCGGGACAAATAGCAATCAGCCCCAGCATTTT.

This clonotype was seen repeatedly, ten times or more. V gene TRBV2 combines with J gene TRBJ1-1; 8 bases map to TRBD1. V gave up 5 bases and J gave up 0 bases; unmatched junction bases: 2. The length of the CDR3 is 14 residues. Per the germline V gene, CDR1 is SNHLY and CDR2 is FYNNEI. The CDR3 DNA follows: TGTGCCAGCAGTACAGGGGGGGTGAACACTGAAGCTTTCTTT. It is translated as CASSTGGVNTEAFF.

V gene TRBV15 combines with J gene TRBJ2-7; D is perhaps TRBD2 (5 bases). CDR3 length: 14 amino acids. Germline CDR1 and CDR2: LNHNV and YYDKDF (reference sequence). V was trimmed by 3 bases and J by 1 base, leaving 10 bases between them. CDR3 sequence (DNA): TGTGCCACCAGCAGGAATAGGGAGTCCTACGAGCAGTACTTC. This gives the protein CATSRNRESYEQYF.

This clonotype is termed medium-sized (0.01 to 0.1%). J is TRBJ2-5 and V is TRBV7-9; maybe TRBD1 (5 bases). Germline V lookup: CDR1 SEHNR, CDR2 FQNEAQ (reference sequence). This CDR3 comprises 13 residues. V lost 0 bases, J lost 5 bases, and 7 bases lay in between. The CDR3 sequence is CASSLAGVETQYF. DNA of the CDR3: TGTGCCAGCAGCTTAGCAGGGGTGGAGACCCAGTACTTC.

The rearrangement uses TRBV29-1 and TRBJ1-2, with 7 bases that match TRBD1. V was pared by 5 bases and J by 4 bases, with 7 bases of the junction left unmatched. The CDR3 sequence is 13 residues long. Looked up from germline, CDR1 is SQVTM and CDR2 is ANQGSEA. The CDR3 DNA is TGCAGCGTTACGACAGGGCAGATCTATGGCTACACCTTC. This gives the protein CSVTTGQIYGYTF.

This sequence joins TRBV4-2 and TRBJ2-7; D is perhaps TRBD2 (5 bases). CDR1 and CDR2 from the germline V gene are LGHNA and YNFKEQ. The CDR3 loop spans 15 amino acids. V was trimmed by 2 bases and J by 3 bases, leaving 14 bases between them. The CDR3 loop is CASSQSAGESYEQYF. CDR3 nucleotide sequence: TGTGCCAGCAGCCAATCGGCCGGGGAGAGCTACGAGCAGTACTTC.

In its sample, this clonotype was seen a few times. The V and J genes are TRBV2 and TRBJ2-7; 10 nucleotides match TRBD1. V lost 6 bases to trimming and J lost 2 bases; unmatched junction nucleotides: 7. CDR1 SNHLY and CDR2 FYNNEI come from the germline V gene. The CDR3 has 15 amino acids. The CDR3 region is CASRPGQGGAYEQYF. The CDR3 region has the DNA TGTGCCAGCAGGCCCGGACAGGGGGGTGCCTACGAGCAGTACTTC.

The chain combines TRBV3-1 with TRBJ2-3; 7 positions agree with TRBD2. The CDR3 runs to 16 residues. Germline lookup yields CDR1 LGHDT and CDR2 YNNKEL (reference sequence). V was pared by 0 bases and J by 2 bases, with 5 bases of the junction left unmatched. CDR3 nucleotides: TGTGCCAGCAGCCAAGAGCGGGGGAGTGACACAGATACGCAGTATTTT. Encoded protein: CASSQERGSDTDTQYF.

J is TRBJ2-7 and V is TRBV6-6; tentative D call: TRBD1 (5 bases). The V gene lost 5 bases and the J gene lost 4 bases, with 6 bases spanning the gap. CDR1 and CDR2 from the germline V gene are MNHNY and SVGAGI (reference sequence). CDR3 length: 11 residues. The CDR3 sequence is CASSRQYEQYF. The DNA for the CDR3 is TGTGCCAGCAGTAGACAGTACGAGCAGTACTTC.

This clonotype turned up a few times. The chain's CDR3 is CASSQTTGITEAFF. The CDR3 DNA follows: TGTGCCAGCAGCCAGACGACAGGGATCACTGAAGCTTTCTTT. The V and J genes are TRBV7-3 and TRBJ1-1; 7 nucleotides line up with TRBD1. The V gene end was trimmed by 5 bases and the J gene end by 4 bases; junction bases not matched to a gene: 7. This CDR3 spans 14 amino acids. The germline V gene encodes CDR1 SGHTA and CDR2 FQGTGA.

The chain is built from TRBV20-1 and TRBJ1-1, with D maybe TRBD1 (5 bases). Between the trimmed V and J ends, which lost 6 bases and 4 bases, there was a span of 18 bases. CDR3 length equals 14 residues. Germline V gives CDR1 DFQATT, CDR2 SNEGSKA (reference sequence). The chain's CDR3 is CSAQVRDWGTEAFF. The DNA for the CDR3 is TGCAGTGCCCAGGTACGGGACTGGGGCACTGAAGCTTTCTTT.

Only a few counts were recorded for this clonotype. The gene calls are TRBV19 and TRBJ1-4; no clear D gene. This CDR3 contains 14 residues. Germline V gives CDR1 LNHDA, CDR2 SQIVND (reference sequence). The V and J ends lost 4 bases and 0 bases respectively, with 6 bases between them. CDR3 sequence (DNA): TGTGCCAGTAGTAGGGGTACAACTAATGAAAAACTGTTTTTT. Its protein is CASSRGTTNEKLFF.